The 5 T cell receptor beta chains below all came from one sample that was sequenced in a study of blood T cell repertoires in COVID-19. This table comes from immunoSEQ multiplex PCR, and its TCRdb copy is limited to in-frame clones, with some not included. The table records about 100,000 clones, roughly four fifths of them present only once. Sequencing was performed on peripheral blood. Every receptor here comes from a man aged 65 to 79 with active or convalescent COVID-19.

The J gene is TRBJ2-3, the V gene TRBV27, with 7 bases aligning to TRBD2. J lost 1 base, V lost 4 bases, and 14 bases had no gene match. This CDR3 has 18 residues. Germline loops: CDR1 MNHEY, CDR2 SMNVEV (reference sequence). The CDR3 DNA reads TGTGCCAGCAGTTCCCATATGCCAACTAGCGCCCGCACAGATACGCAGTATTTT. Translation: CASSSHMPTSARTDTQYF.

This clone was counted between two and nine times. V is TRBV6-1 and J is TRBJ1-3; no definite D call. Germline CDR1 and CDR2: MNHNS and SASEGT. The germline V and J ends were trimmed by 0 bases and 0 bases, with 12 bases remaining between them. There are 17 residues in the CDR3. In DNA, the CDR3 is TGTGCCAGCAGTGAAGCGCTCGGGAGAGGCTCTGGAAACACCATATATTTT. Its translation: CASSEALGRGSGNTIYF.

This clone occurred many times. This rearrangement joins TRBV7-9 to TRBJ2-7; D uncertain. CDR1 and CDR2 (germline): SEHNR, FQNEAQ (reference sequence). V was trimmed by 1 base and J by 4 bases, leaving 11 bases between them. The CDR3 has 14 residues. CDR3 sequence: CASSLVSRQYEQYF. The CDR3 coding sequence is TGTGCCAGCAGCTTAGTATCTAGGCAGTACGAGCAGTACTTC.

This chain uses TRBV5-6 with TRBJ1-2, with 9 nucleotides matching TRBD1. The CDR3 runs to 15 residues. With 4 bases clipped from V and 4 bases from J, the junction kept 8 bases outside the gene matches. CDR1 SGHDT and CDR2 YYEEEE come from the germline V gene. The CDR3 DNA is TGTGCCAGCAGCCGAAGTACAGGGGGCTTCTATGGCTACACCTTC. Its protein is CASSRSTGGFYGYTF.

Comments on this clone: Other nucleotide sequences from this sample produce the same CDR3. CDR3 region: CASSIGPSSYNEQFF. The CDR3 DNA follows: TGTGCCAGTAGTATAGGTCCCAGCTCCTACAATGAGCAGTTCTTC. The chain employs TRBV19 and TRBJ2-1, with D unclear. The germline gives CDR1 LNHDA, CDR2 SQIVND (reference sequence). V was trimmed by 1 base and J by 0 bases, leaving 7 bases between them. CDR3 size: 15 residues.